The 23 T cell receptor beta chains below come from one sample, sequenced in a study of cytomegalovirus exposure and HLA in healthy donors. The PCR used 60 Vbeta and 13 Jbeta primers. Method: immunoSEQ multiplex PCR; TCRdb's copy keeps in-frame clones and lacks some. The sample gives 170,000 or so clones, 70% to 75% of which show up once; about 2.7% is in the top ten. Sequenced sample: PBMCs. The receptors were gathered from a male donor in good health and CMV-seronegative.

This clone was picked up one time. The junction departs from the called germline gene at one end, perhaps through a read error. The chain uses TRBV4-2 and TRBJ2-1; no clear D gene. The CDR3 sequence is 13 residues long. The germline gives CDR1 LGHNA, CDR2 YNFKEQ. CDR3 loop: CASSVGSYNERFF. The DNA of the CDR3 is TGTGCCAGCAGTGTAGGCTCCTACAATGAGCGGTTCTTC.

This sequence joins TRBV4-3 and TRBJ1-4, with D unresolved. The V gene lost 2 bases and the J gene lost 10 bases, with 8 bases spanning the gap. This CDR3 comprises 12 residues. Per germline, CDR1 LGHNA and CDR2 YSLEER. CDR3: CASSQRGSKLFF. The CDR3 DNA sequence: TGCGCCAGCAGCCAACGGGGTTCAAAACTGTTTTTT.

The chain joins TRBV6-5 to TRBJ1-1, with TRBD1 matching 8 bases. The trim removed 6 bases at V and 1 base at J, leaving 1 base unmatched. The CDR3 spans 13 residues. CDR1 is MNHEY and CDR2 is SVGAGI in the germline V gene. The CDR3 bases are TGTGCCAGCAGAACAGGGGGGAACACTGAAGCTTTCTTT. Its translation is CASRTGGNTEAFF.

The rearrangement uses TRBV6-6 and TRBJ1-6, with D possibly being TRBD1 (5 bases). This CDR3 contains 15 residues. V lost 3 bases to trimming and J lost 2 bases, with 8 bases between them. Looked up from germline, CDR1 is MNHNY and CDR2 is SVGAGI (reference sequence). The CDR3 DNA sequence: TGTGCCAGCAGTTATCAGGACACCTATAATTCACCCCTCCACTTT. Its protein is CASSYQDTYNSPLHF.

The CDR3 DNA reads TGTGCCAGCAGCCCGACCGGGACAGGGGACGGCTACACCTTC. Translation gives CASSPTGTGDGYTF. The chain carries TRBV4-2 and TRBJ1-2; the match to TRBD1 covers 10 bases. This CDR3 is 14 amino acids long. The J segment lost 8 bases and the V segment lost 4 bases, leaving 7 bases of the junction unmatched. Per the germline V gene, CDR1 is LGHNA and CDR2 is YNFKEQ.

The CDR3 sequence is CASSTKQGARNTEAFF. CDR3 bases: TGTGCCAGTAGTACCAAACAGGGGGCGCGGAACACTGAAGCTTTCTTT. The V and J genes are TRBV19 and TRBJ1-1, with 9 bases lining up with TRBD1. The CDR3 is made up of 16 amino acids. With V trimmed by 4 bases and J by 1 base, 7 bases remained unmatched. The germline V gene has CDR1 LNHDA and CDR2 SQIVND (reference sequence).

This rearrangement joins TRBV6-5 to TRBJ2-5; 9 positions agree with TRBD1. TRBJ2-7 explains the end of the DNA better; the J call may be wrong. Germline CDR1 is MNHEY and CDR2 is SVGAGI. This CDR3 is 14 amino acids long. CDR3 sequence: CASSYSQGANEQYF. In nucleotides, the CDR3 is TGTGCCAGCAGTTACTCACAGGGGGCGAACGAGCAGTACTTC.

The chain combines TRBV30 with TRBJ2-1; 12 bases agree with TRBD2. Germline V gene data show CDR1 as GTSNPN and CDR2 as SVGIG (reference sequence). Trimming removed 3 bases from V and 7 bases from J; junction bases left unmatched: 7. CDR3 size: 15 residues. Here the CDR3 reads CAWRTLGLAGNEQFF. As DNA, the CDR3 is TGTGCCTGGAGAACTCTCGGACTAGCGGGAAATGAGCAGTTCTTC.

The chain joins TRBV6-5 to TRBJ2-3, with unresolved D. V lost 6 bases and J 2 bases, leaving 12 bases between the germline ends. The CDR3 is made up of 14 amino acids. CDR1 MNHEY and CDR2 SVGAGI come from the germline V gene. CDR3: CASSTLPPTDTQYF. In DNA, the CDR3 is TGTGCCAGCAGCACTCTCCCCCCCACAGATACGCAGTATTTT.

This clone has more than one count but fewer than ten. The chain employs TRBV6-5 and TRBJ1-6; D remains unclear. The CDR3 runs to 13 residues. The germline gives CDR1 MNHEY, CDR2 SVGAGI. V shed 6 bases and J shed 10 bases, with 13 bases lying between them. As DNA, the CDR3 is TGTGCCAGCAGAGGCGGAATCGTCTCACCCCTCCACTTT. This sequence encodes CASRGGIVSPLHF.

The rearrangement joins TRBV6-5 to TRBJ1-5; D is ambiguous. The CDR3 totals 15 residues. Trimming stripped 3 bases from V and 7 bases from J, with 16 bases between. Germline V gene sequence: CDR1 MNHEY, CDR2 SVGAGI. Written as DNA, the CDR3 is TGTGCCAGCAGTTATAACCGGGAGTCTGGCCAGCCCCAGCATTTT. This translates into CASSYNRESGQPQHF.

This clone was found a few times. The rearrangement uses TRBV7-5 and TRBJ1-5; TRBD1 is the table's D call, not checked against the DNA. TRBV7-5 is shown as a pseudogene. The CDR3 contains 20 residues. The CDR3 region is CARSSEDGTGDECCNQPQHF. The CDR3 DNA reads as TGTGCCAGAAGCTCCGAAGACGGGACAGGGGACGAATGTTGCAATCAGCCCCAGCATTTT.

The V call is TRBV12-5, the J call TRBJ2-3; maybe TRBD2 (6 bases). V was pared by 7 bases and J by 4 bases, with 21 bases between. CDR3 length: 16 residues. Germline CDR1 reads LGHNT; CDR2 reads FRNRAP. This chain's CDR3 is CASAPGDPRMADTQYF. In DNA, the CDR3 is TGTGCTAGTGCCCCGGGGGACCCTCGGATGGCAGATACGCAGTATTTT.

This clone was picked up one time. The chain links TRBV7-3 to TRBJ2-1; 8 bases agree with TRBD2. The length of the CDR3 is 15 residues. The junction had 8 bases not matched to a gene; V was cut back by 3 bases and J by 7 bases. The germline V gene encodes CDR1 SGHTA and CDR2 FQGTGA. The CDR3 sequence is CASSLRTSSRNEQFF. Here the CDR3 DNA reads TGTGCCAGCAGCTTGCGGACTAGCTCTAGGAATGAGCAGTTCTTC.

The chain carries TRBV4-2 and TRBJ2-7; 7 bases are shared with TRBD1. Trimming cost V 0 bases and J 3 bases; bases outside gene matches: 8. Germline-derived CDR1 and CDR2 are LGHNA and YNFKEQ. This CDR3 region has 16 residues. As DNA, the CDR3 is TGTGCCAGCAGCCAAGAGGCTAGGGACAGTTTCTACGAGCAGTACTTC. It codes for CASSQEARDSFYEQYF.

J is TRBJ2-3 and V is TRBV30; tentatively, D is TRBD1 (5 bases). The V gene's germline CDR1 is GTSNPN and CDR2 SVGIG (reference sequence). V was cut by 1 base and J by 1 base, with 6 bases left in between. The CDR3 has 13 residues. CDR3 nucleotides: TGTGCCTGGAGTGGCAGGGGCACAGATACGCAGTATTTT. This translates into CAWSGRGTDTQYF.

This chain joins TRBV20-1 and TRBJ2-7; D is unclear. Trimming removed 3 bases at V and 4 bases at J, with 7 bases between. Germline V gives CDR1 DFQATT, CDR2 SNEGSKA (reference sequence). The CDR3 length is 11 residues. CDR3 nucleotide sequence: TGCAGTGCTAGGCCTCTATACGAGCAGTACTTC. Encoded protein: CSARPLYEQYF.

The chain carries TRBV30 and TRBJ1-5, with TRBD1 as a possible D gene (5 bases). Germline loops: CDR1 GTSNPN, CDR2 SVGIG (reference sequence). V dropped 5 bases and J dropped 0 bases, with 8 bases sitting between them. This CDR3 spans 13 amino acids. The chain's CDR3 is CAWATDSNQPQHF. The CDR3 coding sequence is TGTGCCTGGGCGACAGATAGCAATCAGCCCCAGCATTTT.

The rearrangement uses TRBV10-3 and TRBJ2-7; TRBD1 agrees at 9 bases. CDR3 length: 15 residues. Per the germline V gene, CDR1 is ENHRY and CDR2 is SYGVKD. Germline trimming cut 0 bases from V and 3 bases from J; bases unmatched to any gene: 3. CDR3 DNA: TGTGCCATCAGTGAGTCGTGGGACAGGGTCTACGAGCAGTACTTC. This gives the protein CAISESWDRVYEQYF.

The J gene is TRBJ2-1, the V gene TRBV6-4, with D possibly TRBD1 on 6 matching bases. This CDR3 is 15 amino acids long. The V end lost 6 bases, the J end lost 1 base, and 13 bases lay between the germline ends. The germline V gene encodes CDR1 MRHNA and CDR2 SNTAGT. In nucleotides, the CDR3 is TGTGCCAGCAGCCCGAGGGACAATTCCTACAATGAGCAGTTCTTC. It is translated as CASSPRDNSYNEQFF.

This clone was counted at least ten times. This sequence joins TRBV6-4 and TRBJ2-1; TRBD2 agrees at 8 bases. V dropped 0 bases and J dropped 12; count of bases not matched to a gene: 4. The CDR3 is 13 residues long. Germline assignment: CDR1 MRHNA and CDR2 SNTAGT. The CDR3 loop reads CASSDSTSGSQFF. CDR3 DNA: TGTGCCAGCAGTGACTCTACTAGCGGATCGCAGTTCTTC.

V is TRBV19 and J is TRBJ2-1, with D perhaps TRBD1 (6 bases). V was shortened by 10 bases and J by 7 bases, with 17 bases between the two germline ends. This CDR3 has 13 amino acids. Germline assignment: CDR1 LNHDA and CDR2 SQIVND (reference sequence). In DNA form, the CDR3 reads TGTGCCACCTCCTCGACAGGCTTGAATGAGCAGTTCTTC. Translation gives CATSSTGLNEQFF. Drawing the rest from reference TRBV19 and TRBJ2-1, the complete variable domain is DGGITQSPKYLFRKEGQNVTLSCEQNLNHDAMYWYRQDPGQGLRLIYYSQIVNDFQKGDIAEGYSVSREKKESFPLTVTSAQKNPTAFYLCATSSTGLNEQFFGPGTRLTVL.

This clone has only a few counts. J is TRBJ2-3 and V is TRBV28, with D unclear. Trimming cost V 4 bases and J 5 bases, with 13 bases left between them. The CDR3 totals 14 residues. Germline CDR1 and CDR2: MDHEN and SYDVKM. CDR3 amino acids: CASSWSSRVDTQYF. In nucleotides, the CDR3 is TGTGCCAGCAGTTGGAGTTCCCGAGTAGATACGCAGTATTTT.